The rows below give T cell receptor beta chains drawn from one sample of a study of blood T cells in healthy people across ages. TCRdb reprocessed the 5' RACE reads with MiXCR, giving one entry per CDR3 protein. The table lists about 670,000 distinct CDR3 sequences, under 65% of them singletons. Material: blood. All receptors derive from a woman aged 80 or over in good health. Both conserved end residues are trimmed from each CDR3.

V gene: TRBV15; J gene: TRBJ2-3; CDR3 protein: ARRAASGFTDTQY
V gene: TRBV5-1; J gene: TRBJ2-6; CDR3 protein: ASSPVAGANVLT
V gene: TRBV10-3; J gene: TRBJ1-1; CDR3 protein: ATGGGSVTEAF
V gene: TRBV11-2; J gene: .; CDR3 protein: ASSLVGLAWQETQY
V gene: TRBV7-2; J gene: TRBJ2-4; CDR3 protein: ASSLCGRLPRIQY
V gene: TRBV28; J gene: TRBJ2-5; CDR3 protein: ASRILAEETQY
V gene: TRBV12-3/TRBV12-4; J gene: TRBJ1-5; CDR3 protein: ASSLAGGRSNQPQH
V gene: TRBV20-1; J gene: TRBJ1-2; CDR3 protein: SARDLGRGDGYT
V gene: TRBV10-3; J gene: TRBJ2-7; CDR3 protein: AVTWDGSYEQY
V gene: TRBV28; J gene: TRBJ1-4; CDR3 protein: ASSYDRGEKLF
V gene: TRBV11-1; J gene: TRBJ2-5; CDR3 protein: ASKPTGAQETQY
V gene: TRBV12-3/TRBV12-4; J gene: TRBJ2-5; CDR3 protein: ASTRTGGHETQY
V gene: TRBV28; J gene: TRBJ2-5; CDR3 protein: ASSGLGGKETQY
V gene: TRBV3-1; J gene: TRBJ2-5; CDR3 protein: ASSLGQGWYDEQY
V gene: TRBV5-6; J gene: TRBJ2-1; CDR3 protein: ASRPLQGGIGEQF
V gene: TRBV7-9; J gene: TRBJ1-5; CDR3 protein: ASSLAATLSNQPQH
V gene: TRBV27; J gene: TRBJ2-6; CDR3 protein: ASSPSIRANVLT
V gene: TRBV7-9; J gene: .; CDR3 protein: ASSPSNRDQFLYEQY
V gene: TRBV29-1; J gene: TRBJ2-3; CDR3 protein: SVEASTDTQY
V gene: TRBV4-2; J gene: TRBJ1-6; CDR3 protein: ASSPRQDNSPLH
V gene: TRBV9; J gene: TRBJ2-5; CDR3 protein: ASSRGWGETQY
V gene: TRBV30; J gene: TRBJ1-1; CDR3 protein: AWSVQAGSGGNTEAF
V gene: TRBV24-1; J gene: TRBJ2-2; CDR3 protein: ATRGRMNTGELF
V gene: TRBV6-1; J gene: TRBJ2-5; CDR3 protein: ASSQAGAYQETQY
V gene: TRBV5-1; J gene: TRBJ2-7; CDR3 protein: ASSSPGLPYGQY
V gene: TRBV2; J gene: TRBJ1-1; CDR3 protein: AGSAQRGYTEAF
V gene: TRBV6-6; J gene: TRBJ2-7; CDR3 protein: ASGLRQGNYEQY
V gene: TRBV7-9; J gene: TRBJ1-1; CDR3 protein: ASSWRTGTLSEAF
V gene: TRBV30; J gene: TRBJ2-7; CDR3 protein: AWSGSGLAYEQY
V gene: TRBV11-2; J gene: TRBJ2-5; CDR3 protein: ASSLRLDQETQY
V gene: TRBV7-9; J gene: TRBJ1-2; CDR3 protein: ASTPFGGSYGYT
V gene: TRBV13; J gene: TRBJ2-5; CDR3 protein: ASSFSGGSGGAETQY
V gene: TRBV10-3; J gene: TRBJ2-1; CDR3 protein: AISKEGQPYNEQF
V gene: TRBV6-1; J gene: TRBJ2-2; CDR3 protein: ASSEPTGELF
V gene: TRBV20-1; J gene: TRBJ2-7; CDR3 protein: SARDVTNHEQY
V gene: TRBV7-2; J gene: TRBJ2-7; CDR3 protein: ASSEGGAELYEQY
V gene: TRBV4-3; J gene: TRBJ1-2; CDR3 protein: ASSQGLGLQGGYGYT
V gene: TRBV7-9; J gene: TRBJ2-2; CDR3 protein: ASSWGGPNTGELF
V gene: TRBV20-1; J gene: TRBJ2-7; CDR3 protein: SAAGPGQGAYEQY
V gene: TRBV12-3/TRBV12-4; J gene: TRBJ2-3; CDR3 protein: ASSPNSGSGDTQY
V gene: TRBV12-3/TRBV12-4; J gene: TRBJ1-2; CDR3 protein: ASRAQGGSYGYT
V gene: TRBV11-2; J gene: TRBJ2-5; CDR3 protein: ASRDAYQETQY
V gene: TRBV3-1; J gene: .; CDR3 protein: ASSLSGGVYNEQY
V gene: TRBV9; J gene: TRBJ2-3; CDR3 protein: ASSVGIAVGTDTQY
V gene: TRBV24-1; J gene: TRBJ2-4; CDR3 protein: ATGGAKNIQY
V gene: TRBV28; J gene: TRBJ1-4; CDR3 protein: ASSLPSSTNEKLF
V gene: TRBV28; J gene: TRBJ2-1; CDR3 protein: ASSLSQDYNEQF
V gene: TRBV3-1; J gene: TRBJ2-2; CDR3 protein: ASSPPGGALSTGELF
V gene: TRBV3-1; J gene: TRBJ1-2; CDR3 protein: ASSPKAGANGYT
V gene: TRBV29-1; J gene: TRBJ2-5; CDR3 protein: SVERDRGYNEQY